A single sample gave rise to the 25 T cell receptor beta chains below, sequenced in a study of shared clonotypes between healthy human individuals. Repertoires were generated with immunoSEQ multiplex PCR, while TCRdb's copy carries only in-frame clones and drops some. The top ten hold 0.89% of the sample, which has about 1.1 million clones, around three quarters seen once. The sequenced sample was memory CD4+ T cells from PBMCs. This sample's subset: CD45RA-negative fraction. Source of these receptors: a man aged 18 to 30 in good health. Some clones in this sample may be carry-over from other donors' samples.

CDR3 sequence reads: CASSYSRAELAEQYF. CDR3 DNA: TGTGCCAGCAGTTACTCAAGGGCAGAGCTTGCGGAGCAGTACTTC. V and J are TRBV6-5 and TRBJ2-7; unclear D gene. CDR3 length: 15 residues. The V and J ends lost 0 bases and 7 bases respectively, with 16 bases between them. Germline values: CDR1 MNHEY, CDR2 SVGAGI.

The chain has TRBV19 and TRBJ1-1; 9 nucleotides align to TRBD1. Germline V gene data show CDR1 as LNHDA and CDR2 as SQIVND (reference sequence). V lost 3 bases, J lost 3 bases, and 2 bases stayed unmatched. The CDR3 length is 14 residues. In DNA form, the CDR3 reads TGTGCCAGTAGTATGTGGGACAGGGACACTGAAGCTTTCTTT. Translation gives CASSMWDRDTEAFF.

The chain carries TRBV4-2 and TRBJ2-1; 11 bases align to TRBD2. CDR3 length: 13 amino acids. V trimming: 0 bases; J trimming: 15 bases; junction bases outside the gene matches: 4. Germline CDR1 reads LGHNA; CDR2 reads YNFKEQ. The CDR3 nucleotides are TGTGCCAGCAGCCAAGATTTCCTAGCGGGGGGGTTCTTC. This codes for CASSQDFLAGGFF.

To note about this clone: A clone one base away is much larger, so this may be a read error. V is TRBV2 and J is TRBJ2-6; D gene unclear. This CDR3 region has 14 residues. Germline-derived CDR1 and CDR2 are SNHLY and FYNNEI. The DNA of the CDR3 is TGTGCCGGCAGTGAAGGTTTTGGGGCCAACGTCCTGACTTTC. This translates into CAGSEGFGANVLTF. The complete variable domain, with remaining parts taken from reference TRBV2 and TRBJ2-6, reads EPEVTQTPSHQVTQMGQEVILRCVPISNHLYFYWYRQILGQKVEFLVSFYNNEISEKSEIFDDQFSVERPDGSNFTLKIRSTKLEDSAMYFCAGSEGFGANVLTFGAGSRLTVL.

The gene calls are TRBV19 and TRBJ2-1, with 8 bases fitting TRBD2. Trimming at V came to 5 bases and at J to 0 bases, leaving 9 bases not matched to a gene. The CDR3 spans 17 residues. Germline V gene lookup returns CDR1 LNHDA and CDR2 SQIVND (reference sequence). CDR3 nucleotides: TGTGCCAGTAGTTCTTTAGCGGGGTCCTACTCCTACAATGAGCAGTTCTTC. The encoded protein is CASSSLAGSYSYNEQFF.

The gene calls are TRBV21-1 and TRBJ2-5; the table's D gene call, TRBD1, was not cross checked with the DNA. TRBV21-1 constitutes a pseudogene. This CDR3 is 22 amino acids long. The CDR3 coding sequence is TGTGCCAGCAGCAAACCCCAAGGACCAGACAGGGGTGGCAGTGGCCCGGTTGAGACCCAGTACTTC. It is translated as CASSKPQGPDRGGSGPVETQYF.

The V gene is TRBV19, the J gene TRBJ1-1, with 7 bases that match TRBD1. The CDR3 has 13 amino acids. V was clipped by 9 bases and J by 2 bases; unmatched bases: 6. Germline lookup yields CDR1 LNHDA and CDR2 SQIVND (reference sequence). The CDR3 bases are TGTGCCAGCCCTAACAGGGGAAACACTGAAGCTTTCTTT. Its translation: CASPNRGNTEAFF.

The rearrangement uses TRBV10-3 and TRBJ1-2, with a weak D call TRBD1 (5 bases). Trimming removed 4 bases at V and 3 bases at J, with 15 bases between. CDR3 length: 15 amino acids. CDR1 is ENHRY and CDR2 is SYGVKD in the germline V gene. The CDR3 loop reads CAISVAGRMDYGYTF. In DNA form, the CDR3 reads TGTGCCATCAGTGTTGCAGGGAGGATGGACTATGGCTACACCTTC.

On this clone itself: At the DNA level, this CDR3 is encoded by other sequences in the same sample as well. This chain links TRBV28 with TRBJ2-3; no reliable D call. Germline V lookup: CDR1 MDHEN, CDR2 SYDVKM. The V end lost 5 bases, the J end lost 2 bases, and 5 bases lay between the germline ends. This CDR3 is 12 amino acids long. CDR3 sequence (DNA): TGTGCCAGCAGTCTATCCACAGATACGCAGTATTTT. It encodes CASSLSTDTQYF.

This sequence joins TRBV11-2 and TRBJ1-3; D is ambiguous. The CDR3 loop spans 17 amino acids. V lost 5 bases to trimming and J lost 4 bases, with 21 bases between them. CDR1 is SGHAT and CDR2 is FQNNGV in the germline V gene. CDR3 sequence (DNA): TGTGCCAGCAGCCCTTTTCGACGGCCGTCGACAGGAAACACCATATATTTT. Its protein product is CASSPFRRPSTGNTIYF.

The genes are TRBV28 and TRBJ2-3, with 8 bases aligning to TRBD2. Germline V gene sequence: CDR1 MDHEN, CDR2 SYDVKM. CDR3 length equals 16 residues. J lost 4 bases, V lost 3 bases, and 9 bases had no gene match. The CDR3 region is CASSFGSGNLADTQYF. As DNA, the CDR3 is TGTGCCAGCAGTTTCGGTAGCGGGAATTTGGCAGATACGCAGTATTTT.

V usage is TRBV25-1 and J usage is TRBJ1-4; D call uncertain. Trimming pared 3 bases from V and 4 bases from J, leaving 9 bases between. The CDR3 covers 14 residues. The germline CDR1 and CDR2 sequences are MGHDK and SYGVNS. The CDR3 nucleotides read TGTGCCAGCAGTGATACTCGCGGTAATGAAAAACTGTTTTTT. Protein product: CASSDTRGNEKLFF.

CDR3 sequence reads: CASSQDRLANEQYF. Here the CDR3 DNA reads TGTGCCAGCAGCCAAGACCGCCTAGCGAACGAGCAGTACTTC. The V call is TRBV4-2, the J call TRBJ2-7, with D perhaps matching TRBD2 (6 bases). Germline assignment: CDR1 LGHNA and CDR2 YNFKEQ. The CDR3 consists of 14 residues. V was clipped by 0 bases and J by 5 bases, with 11 bases between them.

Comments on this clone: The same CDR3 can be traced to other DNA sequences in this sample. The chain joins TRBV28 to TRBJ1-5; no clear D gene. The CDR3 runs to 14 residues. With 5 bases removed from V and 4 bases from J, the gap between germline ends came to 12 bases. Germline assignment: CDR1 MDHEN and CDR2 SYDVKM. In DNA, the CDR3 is TGTGCCAGCAGTCCCCCGGGCGGGAATCAGCCCCAGCATTTT. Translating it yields CASSPPGGNQPQHF.

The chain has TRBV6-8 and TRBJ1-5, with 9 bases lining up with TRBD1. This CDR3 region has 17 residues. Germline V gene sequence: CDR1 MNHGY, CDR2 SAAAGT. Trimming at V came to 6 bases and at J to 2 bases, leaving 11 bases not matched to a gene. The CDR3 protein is CASSPSSQGARNQPQHF. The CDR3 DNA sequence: TGTGCCAGCAGCCCTTCTTCACAGGGGGCACGCAATCAGCCCCAGCATTTT.

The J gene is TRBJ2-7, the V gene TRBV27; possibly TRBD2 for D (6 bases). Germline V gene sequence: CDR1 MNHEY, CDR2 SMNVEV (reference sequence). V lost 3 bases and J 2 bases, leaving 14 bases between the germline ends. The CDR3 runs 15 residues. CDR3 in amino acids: CASSLTRERTYEQYF. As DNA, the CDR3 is TGTGCCAGCAGTTTGACACGGGAGCGGACCTACGAGCAGTACTTC.

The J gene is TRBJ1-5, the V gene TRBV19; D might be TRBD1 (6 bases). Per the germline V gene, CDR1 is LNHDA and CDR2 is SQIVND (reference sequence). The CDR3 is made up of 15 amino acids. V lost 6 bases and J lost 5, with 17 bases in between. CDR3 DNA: TGTGCCAGTAGCAAACGGACAGCAAGTCATCAGCCCCAGCATTTT. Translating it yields CASSKRTASHQPQHF. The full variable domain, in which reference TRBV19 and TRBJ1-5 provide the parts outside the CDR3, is DGGITQSPKYLFRKEGQNVTLSCEQNLNHDAMYWYRQDPGQGLRLIYYSQIVNDFQKGDIAEGYSVSREKKESFPLTVTSAQKNPTAFYLCASSKRTASHQPQHFGDGTRLSIL.

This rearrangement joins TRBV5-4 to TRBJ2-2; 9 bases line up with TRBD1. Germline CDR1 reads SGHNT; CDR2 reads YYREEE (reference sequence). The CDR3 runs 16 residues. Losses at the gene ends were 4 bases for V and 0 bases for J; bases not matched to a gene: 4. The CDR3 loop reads CASSITGGSNTGELFF. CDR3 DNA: TGTGCCAGCAGCATTACAGGGGGCTCGAACACCGGGGAGCTGTTTTTT.

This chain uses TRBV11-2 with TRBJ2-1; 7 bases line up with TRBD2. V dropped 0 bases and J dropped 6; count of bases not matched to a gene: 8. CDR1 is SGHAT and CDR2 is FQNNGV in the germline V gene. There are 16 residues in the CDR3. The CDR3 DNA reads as TGTGCCAGCAGCTTAGAAACCGGGAGGTTCGCCAATGAGCAGTTCTTC. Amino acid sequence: CASSLETGRFANEQFF.

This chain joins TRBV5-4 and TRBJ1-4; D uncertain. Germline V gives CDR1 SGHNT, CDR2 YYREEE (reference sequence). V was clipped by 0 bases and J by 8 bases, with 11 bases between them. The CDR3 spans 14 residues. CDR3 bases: TGTGCCAGCAGCTTGGCCCAGAGTGGGGAAAAACTGTTTTTT. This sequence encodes CASSLAQSGEKLFF.

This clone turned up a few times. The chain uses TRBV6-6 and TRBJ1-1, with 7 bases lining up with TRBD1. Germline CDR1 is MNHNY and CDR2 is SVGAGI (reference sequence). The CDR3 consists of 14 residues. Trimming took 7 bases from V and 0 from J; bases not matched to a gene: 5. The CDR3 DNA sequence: TGTGCCAGCACCCCGGGACAGATGAACACTGAAGCTTTCTTT. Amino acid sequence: CASTPGQMNTEAFF.

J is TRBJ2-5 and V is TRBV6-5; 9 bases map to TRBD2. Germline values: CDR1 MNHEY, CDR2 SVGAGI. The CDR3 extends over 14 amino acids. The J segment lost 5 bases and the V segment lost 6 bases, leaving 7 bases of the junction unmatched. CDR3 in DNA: TGTGCCAGCAGGGGCGCGGGGGGGGACGAGACCCAGTACTTC. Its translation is CASRGAGGDETQYF.

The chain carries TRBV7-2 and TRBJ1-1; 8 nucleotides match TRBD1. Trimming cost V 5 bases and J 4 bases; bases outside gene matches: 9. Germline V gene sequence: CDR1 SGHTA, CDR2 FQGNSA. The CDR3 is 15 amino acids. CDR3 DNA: TGTGCCAGCAGCAAGGACAGGGCCTCTCCCACTGAAGCTTTCTTT. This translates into CASSKDRASPTEAFF.

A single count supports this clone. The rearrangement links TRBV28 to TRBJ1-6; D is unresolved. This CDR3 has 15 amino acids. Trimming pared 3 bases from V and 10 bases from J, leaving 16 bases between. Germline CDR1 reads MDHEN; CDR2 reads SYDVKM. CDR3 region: CASSFFSGIASPLHF. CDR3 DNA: TGTGCCAGCAGTTTCTTTTCGGGTATTGCGTCACCCCTCCACTTT.

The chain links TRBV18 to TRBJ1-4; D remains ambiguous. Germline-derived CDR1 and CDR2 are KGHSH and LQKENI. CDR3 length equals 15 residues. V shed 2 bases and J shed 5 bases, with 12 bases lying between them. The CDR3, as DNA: TGTGCCAGCTCACCAACCCAGCCCAAAAATGAAAAACTGTTTTTT. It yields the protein CASSPTQPKNEKLFF.